This entry lists 11 T cell receptor beta chains sequenced from one sample in a study of T cell changes during pregnancy in multiple sclerosis (dated by TCRdb to between 2019 and 2020). Receptors were amplified or captured by the immunoSEQ multiplex PCR assay. What TCRdb holds here is the immuneACCESS table cut down to in-frame rearrangements. Part of the clones is not present; checked against another copy, under half of the missing clones reflect an unresolved V gene, and the others are unexplained. This sample gives under 95,000 clones in total; approximately 92% of them show up just once. The ten most abundant clones make up less than 0.85% of the sample. Sequences were derived from peripheral blood, sampled in the second trimester of pregnancy. These receptors were collected from a female donor in good health, enrolled as a control in a pregnancy study.

The chain is built from TRBV4-1 and TRBJ1-1, with D possibly matching TRBD1 (5 bases). CDR3 size: 16 residues. Germline V gene lookup returns CDR1 MGHRA and CDR2 YSYEKL. V was clipped by 0 bases and J by 1 base, with 12 bases between them. This CDR3 reads CASSQDRRGSNTEAFF. The CDR3 coding sequence is TGCGCCAGCAGCCAAGATAGGAGGGGATCGAACACTGAAGCTTTCTTT.

The rearrangement links TRBV2 to TRBJ2-4; TRBD1 aligns across 7 bases. The CDR3 runs 14 residues. CDR1 SNHLY and CDR2 FYNNEI come from the germline V gene. V gave up 10 bases and J gave up 6 bases; unmatched junction bases: 12. Here the CDR3 reads CATSQETGLNIQYF. DNA of the CDR3: TGTGCCACCTCCCAGGAGACAGGGCTAAACATTCAGTACTTC. Filled out from reference TRBV2 and TRBJ2-4, the complete variable domain reads EPEVTQTPSHQVTQMGQEVILRCVPISNHLYFYWYRQILGQKVEFLVSFYNNEISEKSEIFDDQFSVERPDGSNFTLKIRSTKLEDSAMYFCATSQETGLNIQYFGAGTRLSVL.

CDR3: CASSPTLAGGPETQYF. The CDR3 region has the DNA TGCGCCAGCAGCCCGACCTTAGCGGGGGGGCCGGAGACCCAGTACTTC. V gene TRBV5-1 combines with J gene TRBJ2-5; the match to TRBD2 covers 11 bases. Trimming at V came to 4 bases and at J to 5 bases, leaving 10 bases not matched to a gene. The V gene's germline CDR1 is SGHRS and CDR2 YFSETQ. The CDR3 is made up of 16 amino acids.

The chain links TRBV5-1 to TRBJ2-3; maybe TRBD1 (6 bases). The germline gives CDR1 SGHRS, CDR2 YFSETQ. The CDR3 has 15 amino acids. V was trimmed by 4 bases and J by 2 bases, leaving 14 bases between them. The chain's CDR3 is CASSEQGRATDTQYF. CDR3 nucleotides: TGCGCCAGCAGCGAACAGGGAAGGGCCACAGATACGCAGTATTTT.

This clone was found once. V is TRBV6-1 and J is TRBJ1-4; TRBD1 is a possible D gene (6 bases). CDR3 length: 15 amino acids. V was shortened by 6 bases and J by 13 bases, with 24 bases between the two germline ends. Germline-derived CDR1 and CDR2 are MNHNS and SASEGT. CDR3 nucleotide sequence: TGTGCCAGCAGGGTTTACAGGGTTGCTTCAGTAGGACTGTTTTTT. Its protein product is CASRVYRVASVGLFF.

The chain links TRBV6-1 to TRBJ1-4, with a possible D match to TRBD1 (6 bases). The germline gives CDR1 MNHNS, CDR2 SASEGT. This CDR3 has 16 residues. Trimming took off 3 bases at V and 0 bases at J, with 11 bases between the two ends. The chain's CDR3 is CASSDRGATTNEKLFF. Written as DNA, the CDR3 is TGTGCCAGCAGTGACAGGGGCGCTACAACTAATGAAAAACTGTTTTTT.

On this clone itself: One end of the junction fails to match germline, which may point to a read error. The chain couples TRBV6-4 to TRBJ2-5; unclear D gene. This CDR3 has 13 residues. Germline V gene data show CDR1 as MRHNA and CDR2 as SNTAGT. The CDR3 bases are TGTGCCAGCAGTGACTCGTCCGGAGAGAACCAGTACTTC. It specifies CASSDSSGENQYF.

This clone was seen a single time. This chain connects TRBV30 to TRBJ1-4; no definite D call. Trimming took 3 bases from V and 6 from J, leaving 17 bases between them. This CDR3 comprises 15 residues. In germline, CDR1 is GTSNPN, CDR2 SVGIG (reference sequence). CDR3 in amino acids: CAWSPGFGGDEKLFF. The CDR3 bases are TGTGCCTGGAGCCCTGGGTTTGGCGGGGATGAAAAACTGTTTTTT.

The rearrangement uses TRBV5-4 and TRBJ2-3; a weak D match, TRBD2 (7 bases). Germline CDR1 and CDR2: SGHNT and YYREEE (reference sequence). Trimming removed 1 base at V and 1 base at J, with 16 bases between. CDR3 size: 17 residues. The CDR3 DNA reads TGTGCCAGCAGCTTGATCGTCGGGGGGCCGGGCACAGATACGCAGTATTTT. Translation: CASSLIVGGPGTDTQYF.

V is TRBV5-1 and J is TRBJ1-5; D uncertain. CDR1 and CDR2 (germline): SGHRS, YFSETQ. CDR3 length: 15 residues. With 0 bases removed from V and 0 bases from J, the gap between germline ends came to 7 bases. As DNA, the CDR3 is TGCGCCAGCAGCTTGGGAGGTTCTAGCAATCAGCCCCAGCATTTT. It codes for CASSLGGSSNQPQHF.

The chain links TRBV18 to TRBJ2-7; D possibly corresponds to TRBD2 (6 bases). V gave up 5 bases and J gave up 4 bases, with 12 bases separating them. The length of the CDR3 is 13 residues. Germline CDR1 and CDR2: KGHSH and LQKENI. CDR3 sequence: CASSSGTRYEQYF. CDR3 DNA: TGTGCCAGCTCATCCGGGACTCGTTACGAGCAGTACTTC.